This T cell receptor (beta chain) was found in a study of blood T cell repertoires in COVID-19. Overall study context: Material from acute and convalescent COVID-19 was sourced from the United States, Italy and Spain. In each case, the material was cDNA or gDNA derived from T cells, B-cell-depleted T cells, or PBMCs.

This CDR3 region has 11 residues. Germline loops: CDR1 GTSNPN, CDR2 SVGIG (reference sequence). Deletions cut 6 bases from V and 9 bases from J, with 11 bases between. Measured with immunoSEQ multiplex PCR; TCRdb has only the in-frame clones, and not every one. The sample gives around 270,000 clones, about 89% of which show up once; around 10% is in the top ten. Sequences were obtained from peripheral blood. This TCR was recovered from a man in his forties or fifties who had recovered from COVID-19. This rearrangement joins TRBV30 to TRBJ2-2; D is unclear. For the CDR3, the DNA is TGTGCCTGCTTAGAGGCCCGGGAGCTGTTTTTT. The encoded protein is CACLEARELFF.